The 16 T cell receptor beta chains listed next were all sequenced from one sample in a study of blood T cell repertoires in COVID-19. The repertoire was sequenced with immunoSEQ multiplex PCR; TCRdb's copy has only in-frame clones and lacks some. Here the sample spans some 210,000 clones, around nine tenths being singletons. Specimen: peripheral blood. Receptors were obtained from a middle-aged woman with acute or convalescent COVID-19.

In this sample, this clone turned up once. V is TRBV6-4 and J is TRBJ1-6; a weak D match, TRBD1 (6 bases). Trimming took off 5 bases at V and 7 bases at J, with 21 bases between the two ends. There are 17 residues in the CDR3. Germline V gives CDR1 MRHNA, CDR2 SNTAGT. CDR3 loop: CASSPRGGQLHNSPLHF. As DNA, the CDR3 is TGTGCCAGCAGTCCGCGGGGGGGGCAGCTTCACAATTCACCCCTCCACTTT.

The rearrangement joins TRBV4-2 to TRBJ1-3; D is perhaps TRBD1 (5 bases). The CDR3 loop spans 16 amino acids. V lost 0 bases and J lost 2, with 11 bases in between. Looked up from germline, CDR1 is LGHNA and CDR2 is YNFKEQ. The CDR3 region is CASSQEGVGAGNTIYF. For the CDR3, the DNA is TGTGCCAGCAGCCAAGAAGGGGTAGGGGCTGGAAACACCATATATTTT.

The DNA for the CDR3 is TGTGCCAGCTCGTTACGGGCGACAGAAAGGGCAAACACTGAAGCTTTCTTT. It encodes CASSLRATERANTEAFF. The chain joins TRBV18 to TRBJ1-1, with D possibly matching TRBD1 (5 bases). CDR3 length: 17 residues. Germline V gene lookup returns CDR1 KGHSH and CDR2 LQKENI. The V end lost 6 bases, the J end lost 2 bases, and 22 bases lay between the germline ends. The full variable domain, completed using reference TRBV18 and TRBJ1-1, is NAGVMQNPRHLVRRRGQEARLRCSPMKGHSHVYWYRQLPEEGLKFMVYLQKENIIDESGMPKERFSAEFPKEGPSILRIQQVVRGDSAAYFCASSLRATERANTEAFFGQGTRLTVV.

CDR3 region: CASSLGLASGKETQYF. The CDR3 coding sequence is TGTGCCAGCAGCTTAGGTCTCGCTAGCGGAAAAGAGACCCAGTACTTC. V gene TRBV7-7 combines with J gene TRBJ2-5; TRBD2 agrees at 7 bases. The germline V gene has CDR1 SSHAT and CDR2 FNYEAQ (reference sequence). Unmatched junction bases numbered 8, after V lost 1 base and J lost 3 bases. This CDR3 contains 16 residues.

The CDR3 sequence: CASSPREGDSYGYTF. CDR3 sequence (DNA): TGTGCCAGCAGCCCCCGGGAGGGGGACAGCTATGGCTACACCTTC. The rearrangement uses TRBV21-1 and TRBJ1-2. TRBV21-1 constitutes a pseudogene. This CDR3 contains 15 residues.

This clone showed up just once. Compared with germline, one end of the junction differs, possibly owing to a read error. CDR3: CPSSLGGGGNSPLHF. CDR3 bases: TGCCCCAGCAGCTTGGGGGGGGGAGGAAATTCACCCCTCCACTTT. The rearrangement joins TRBV5-1 to TRBJ1-6; D might be TRBD1 (5 bases). CDR1 and CDR2 from the germline V gene are SGHRS and YFSETQ. The CDR3 loop spans 15 amino acids.

The CDR3 region has the DNA TGTGCCAGCAGAGTACTAGCGGGGGCACAAGAGACCCAGTACTTC. Its protein product is CASRVLAGAQETQYF. The chain carries TRBV2 and TRBJ2-5; 11 bases line up with TRBD2. Losses at the gene ends were 6 bases for V and 2 bases for J; bases not matched to a gene: 5. The CDR3 spans 15 residues. Germline lookup yields CDR1 SNHLY and CDR2 FYNNEI. Filled out from reference TRBV2 and TRBJ2-5, the complete variable domain reads EPEVTQTPSHQVTQMGQEVILRCVPISNHLYFYWYRQILGQKVEFLVSFYNNEISEKSEIFDDQFSVERPDGSNFTLKIRSTKLEDSAMYFCASRVLAGAQETQYFGPGTRLLVL.

V gene TRBV5-6 combines with J gene TRBJ2-2, with D perhaps matching TRBD1 (5 bases). CDR3 length: 15 residues. Trimming left V 3 bases short and J 2 bases short, with 11 bases between. The germline V gene has CDR1 SGHDT and CDR2 YYEEEE. The CDR3 coding sequence is TGTGCCAGCAGCTCGAACAGGTTAAACACCGGGGAGCTGTTTTTT. It specifies CASSSNRLNTGELFF.

The genes are TRBV6-4 and TRBJ2-3; D might be TRBD1 (6 bases). In germline, CDR1 is MRHNA, CDR2 SNTAGT. Trimming removed 2 bases at V and 3 bases at J, with 6 bases between. The CDR3 covers 13 residues. This CDR3 is CASSDTGTDTQYF. CDR3 DNA: TGTGCCAGCAGTGACACAGGGACAGATACGCAGTATTTT.

This chain connects TRBV4-2 to TRBJ2-1; 7 bases align to TRBD2. V was clipped by 0 bases and J by 1 base; unmatched bases: 3. The germline V gene encodes CDR1 LGHNA and CDR2 YNFKEQ. The CDR3 length is 16 residues. The DNA of the CDR3 is TGTGCCAGCAGCCAAGACAGGGACTATTCCTACAATGAGCAGTTCTTC. Translated, it gives CASSQDRDYSYNEQFF.

The gene calls are TRBV5-1 and TRBJ2-2; 8 positions agree with TRBD2. The CDR3 totals 15 residues. Germline V gene sequence: CDR1 SGHRS, CDR2 YFSETQ. J lost 7 bases, V lost 0 bases, and 5 bases had no gene match. The CDR3 spells CASSLEASGLGELFF. DNA of the CDR3: TGCGCCAGCAGCTTGGAGGCTAGCGGGCTCGGGGAGCTGTTTTTT. The variable domain in full, with the rest retrieved from reference TRBV5-1 and TRBJ2-2, is KAGVTQTPRYLIKTRGQQVTLSCSPISGHRSVSWYQQTPGQGLQFLFEYFSETQRNKGNFPGRFSGRQFSNSRSEMNVSTLELGDSALYLCASSLEASGLGELFFGEGSRLTVL.

The chain has TRBV24-1 and TRBJ2-7; 9 bases align to TRBD1. Germline V lookup: CDR1 KGHDR, CDR2 SFDVKD. The CDR3 covers 14 residues. V was clipped by 6 bases and J by 2 bases; unmatched bases: 4. The CDR3 here is CATSSQGATYEQYV. Written as DNA, the CDR3 is TGTGCCACCAGTTCACAGGGGGCCACCTACGAGCAGTACGTC.

The rearrangement uses TRBV19 and TRBJ1-1; perhaps TRBD1 as D (5 bases). From germline, CDR1 is LNHDA and CDR2 SQIVND (reference sequence). Trimming cost V 1 base and J 4 bases, with 10 bases left between them. There are 14 residues in the CDR3. The CDR3 DNA is TGTGCCAGTAGTATAGTGGCAGGGCCCACTGAAGCTTTCTTT. Its translation is CASSIVAGPTEAFF.

As concerns this clone: A read error may produce the germline difference seen at one junction end. V and J are TRBV7-2 and TRBJ1-2; no clear D. Germline lookup yields CDR1 SGHTA and CDR2 FQGNSA. The CDR3 loop spans 13 amino acids. The CDR3 spells CASSFPNSNGYTF. DNA of the CDR3: TGTGCCAGCAGCTTCCCGAACAGTAATGGTTACACCTTC.

The count of this clone is one. J is TRBJ1-6 and V is TRBV5-1; 7 bases fit TRBD1. CDR3 size: 16 residues. Germline assignment: CDR1 SGHRS and CDR2 YFSETQ. The V segment lost 0 bases and the J segment 8 bases; nucleotides outside the gene matches: 8. CDR3 nucleotide sequence: TGCGCCAGCAGCTTGGCCCCCGGGACAGATTATTCACCCCTCCACTTT. This translates into CASSLAPGTDYSPLHF. Looking up the rest from reference TRBV5-1 and TRBJ1-6 gives the full variable domain: KAGVTQTPRYLIKTRGQQVTLSCSPISGHRSVSWYQQTPGQGLQFLFEYFSETQRNKGNFPGRFSGRQFSNSRSEMNVSTLELGDSALYLCASSLAPGTDYSPLHFGNGTRLTVT.

This chain uses TRBV7-2 with TRBJ1-2; 7 nucleotides align to TRBD1. This CDR3 is 18 amino acids long. The ends lost 5 bases at V and 2 bases at J; junction bases unmatched: 17. CDR1 and CDR2 from the germline V gene are SGHTA and FQGNSA. The CDR3 coding sequence is TGTGCCAGCAGCGGCCTTAGGGGGCGAGGCCCCTTAAACTATGGCTACACCTTC. It is translated as CASSGLRGRGPLNYGYTF.